This TCR beta chain was captured in a study of T cell repertoires in cytomegalovirus infection (dated by TCRdb to about 2019). Study-level background: Peptide stimulations targeted recently identified HLA-C-restricted CMV epitopes, whose presentation resists viral immunomodulation, together with well-studied HLA-B-restricted epitopes. Donor HLA type was relevant to the analysis, as public TCR beta signatures indicated carriage of CMV infection together with the matching HLA type. General findings and caveats noted by the study authors: The ex vivo response was dominated by HLA-C-restricted CMV-specific TCR beta clonotypes, and the single most frequent clonotype in two of eight donors was supplied by these HLA-C-restricted clonotypes. In both this cohort and an independent roughly 330-donor cohort, the cumulative frequency of public TCR beta family members distinguished carriers of CMV infection plus the relevant HLA type.

V is cut by 4 bases and J by 7 bases, and the space between the germline ends is 9 bases. CDR1 and CDR2 are drawn from the germline V gene: SGHRS, YFSETQ. The CDR3, from cysteine to phenylalanine, totals 13 residues. Kept here is only the CDR3 DNA, which spans 39 bases and is read in frame from base 1. Instrument on record: Illumina HiSeq 1500. TCRdb reprocessed the public reads (quality trimming at Q25 with fastp, clone calling with MiXCR) and kept in-frame beta chains. Rows merge per CDR3 protein into single entries with the most common DNA and genes. For this sample there are 550,000 to 700,000 distinct CDR3 sequences; 40% appear just once. The ten largest clones represent over 45% of the sample. Comments on this clonotype: What this receptor recognizes is not known. The input lacks base qualities; no much larger clone sits a single base away.

Per the publication, the treatment or condition label means: in vitro stimulation with specific CMV peptide epitopes to enrich CMV-specific T cells. The sequencing used cultured PBMCs, collected from culture after CMV antigen stimulation. The receptor comes from a human donor in good health (CMV status not recorded). Some clones in this sample may be carry-over from other donors' samples. Recombination linked TRBV5-1 to TRBJ1-6; the D gene is unclear. The CDR3 reads as follows: CASSRAGNSPLHF. The DNA sequence reads TGCGCCAGCAGCCGGGCCGGGAATTCACCCCTCCACTTT.